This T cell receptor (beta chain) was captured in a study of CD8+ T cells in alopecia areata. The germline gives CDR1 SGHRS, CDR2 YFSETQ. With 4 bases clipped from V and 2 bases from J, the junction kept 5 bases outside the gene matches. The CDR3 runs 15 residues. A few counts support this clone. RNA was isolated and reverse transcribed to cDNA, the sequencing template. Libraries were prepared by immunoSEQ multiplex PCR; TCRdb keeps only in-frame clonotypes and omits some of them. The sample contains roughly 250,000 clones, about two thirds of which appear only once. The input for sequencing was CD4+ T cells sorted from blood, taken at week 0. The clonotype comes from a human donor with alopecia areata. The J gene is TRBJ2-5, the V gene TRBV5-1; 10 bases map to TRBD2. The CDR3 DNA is TGCGCCAGCAGCACGGGACTAGCGAGTCAAGAGACCCAGTACTTC. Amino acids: CASSTGLASQETQYF.